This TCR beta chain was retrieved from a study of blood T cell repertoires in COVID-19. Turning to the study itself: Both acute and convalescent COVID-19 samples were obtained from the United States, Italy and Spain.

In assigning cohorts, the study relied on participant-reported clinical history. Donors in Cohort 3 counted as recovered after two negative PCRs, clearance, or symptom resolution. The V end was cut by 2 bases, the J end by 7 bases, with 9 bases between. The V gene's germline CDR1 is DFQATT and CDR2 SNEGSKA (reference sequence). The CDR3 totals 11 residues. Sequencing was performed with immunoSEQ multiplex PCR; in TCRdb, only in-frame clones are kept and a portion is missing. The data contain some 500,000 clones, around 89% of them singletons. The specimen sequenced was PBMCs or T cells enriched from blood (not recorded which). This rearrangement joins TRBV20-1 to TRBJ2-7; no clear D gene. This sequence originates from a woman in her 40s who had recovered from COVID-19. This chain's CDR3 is CSARTSREQYF. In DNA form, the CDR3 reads TGCAGTGCTAGAACATCGAGGGAGCAGTACTTC.